The 21 T cell receptor beta chains given below trace back to one sample, sequenced in a study of T cell repertoires in cytomegalovirus infection (dated by TCRdb to between 2019 and 2020). Data came from an Illumina HiSeq 1500. TCRdb took the public reads, trimmed them with fastp at Q25, ran MiXCR for clone calling and kept in-frame beta chains. Merged by CDR3 protein, the rows form single entries marked with the most common genes and DNA. The sample profile shows hundreds of thousands of distinct CDR3 sequences; roughly 6.5% of them were found once. Together, the top ten hold around 6.5% of the sample. Sequencing was carried out using PBMCs. The receptors derive from a human donor in good health (CMV status not recorded). Some clones in this sample may be carry-over from other donors' samples.

This clonotype was found many times. CDR3: CASSEVQGSKTQYF. The CDR3 nucleotides read TGTGCCAGCAGTGAAGTGCAGGGGTCGAAGACCCAGTACTTC. The chain combines TRBV2 with TRBJ2-5, with D tentatively TRBD1 (6 bases). V dropped 1 base and J dropped 6 bases, with 12 bases sitting between them. The CDR3 runs 14 residues. The germline gives CDR1 SNHLY, CDR2 FYNNEI.

This clonotype was counted at least ten times. V is TRBV7-2 and J is TRBJ1-6; 10 bases agree with TRBD1. V trimming: 0 bases; J trimming: 7 bases; junction bases outside the gene matches: 3. Per the germline V gene, CDR1 is SGHTA and CDR2 is FQGNSA. The CDR3 loop spans 16 amino acids. CDR3 nucleotide sequence: TGTGCCAGCAGCTTAGCTGGGGGACAGGGGAATTCACCCCTCCACTTT. It codes for CASSLAGGQGNSPLHF.

In this sample, this clonotype turned up many times. V gene TRBV7-9 combines with J gene TRBJ2-2, with D hard to call. Germline lookup yields CDR1 SEHNR and CDR2 FQNEAQ (reference sequence). The CDR3 length is 16 residues. Trimming removed 6 bases at V and 1 base at J, with 15 bases between. The CDR3 DNA follows: TGTGCCAGCAGACGAAACAGCCAAGGGAACACCGGGGAGCTGTTTTTT. Protein: CASRRNSQGNTGELFF.

This clonotype was seen many times. The chain joins TRBV2 to TRBJ2-1, with D unresolved. With 7 bases removed from V and 0 bases from J, the gap between germline ends came to 10 bases. Germline values: CDR1 SNHLY, CDR2 FYNNEI. The CDR3 runs 14 residues. DNA of the CDR3: TGTGCCAGCATGACCACGAGCTCCTACAATGAGCAGTTCTTC. Protein: CASMTTSSYNEQFF.

This clonotype was seen ten or more times. V usage is TRBV7-2 and J usage is TRBJ1-1; unclear D gene. The CDR3 totals 14 residues. Looked up from germline, CDR1 is SGHTA and CDR2 is FQGNSA. Trimming removed 8 bases from V and 1 base from J, with 14 bases in between. The CDR3 DNA sequence: TGTGCCAGCGCTATCGCTTTTGGGAACACTGAAGCTTTCTTT. This gives the protein CASAIAFGNTEAFF.

CDR3 sequence: CAWSSPDRGQETQYF. The CDR3 nucleotides read TGTGCCTGGAGTTCCCCGGACAGGGGGCAAGAGACCCAGTACTTC. The chain uses TRBV30 and TRBJ2-5; 10 positions agree with TRBD1. J was trimmed by 2 bases and V by 2 bases; bases with no gene match: 5. There are 15 residues in the CDR3. CDR1 and CDR2 (germline): GTSNPN, SVGIG (reference sequence).

This clonotype appeared many times. The V call is TRBV7-2, the J call TRBJ2-2; 9 positions match TRBD1. Germline V gene lookup returns CDR1 SGHTA and CDR2 FQGNSA. V lost 5 bases to trimming and J lost 0 bases; unmatched junction nucleotides: 4. The CDR3 runs to 16 residues. Written as DNA, the CDR3 is TGTGCCAGCAGCGCCCGACAGGGGGCGAACACCGGGGAGCTGTTTTTT. Amino acids: CASSARQGANTGELFF.

This clonotype was detected ten times or more. This chain links TRBV7-3 with TRBJ2-5; perhaps TRBD2 as D (6 bases). Germline loops: CDR1 SGHTA, CDR2 FQGTGA. V was cut by 2 bases and J by 1 base, with 14 bases left in between. This CDR3 contains 16 residues. The CDR3 region is CASSLSPPGAQETQYF. DNA for the CDR3: TGTGCCAGCAGCTTATCCCCCCCGGGAGCCCAAGAGACCCAGTACTTC.

V gene TRBV28 combines with J gene TRBJ1-5; D might be TRBD1 (6 bases). The CDR3 runs to 16 residues. Trimming left V 3 bases short and J 3 bases short, with 15 bases between. Germline V lookup: CDR1 MDHEN, CDR2 SYDVKM. CDR3 region: CASSFFGGANNQPQHF. The CDR3 DNA reads as TGTGCCAGCAGTTTTTTTGGGGGCGCGAACAATCAGCCCCAGCATTTT.

This clonotype was detected ten times or more. Here the CDR3 reads CASRSGGSNQPQHF. The CDR3 DNA sequence: TGTGCCAGCAGGTCAGGGGGTAGCAATCAGCCCCAGCATTTT. The chain is built from TRBV28 and TRBJ1-5; 7 nucleotides match TRBD1. CDR1 and CDR2 from the germline V gene are MDHEN and SYDVKM. V lost 6 bases to trimming and J lost 0 bases; unmatched junction nucleotides: 2. The CDR3 is 14 residues long.

This clonotype was seen ten or more times. This chain joins TRBV6-6 and TRBJ1-1, with TRBD1 matching over 7 bases. CDR1 is MNHNY, CDR2 SVGAGI, per germline (reference sequence). There are 15 residues in the CDR3. With 0 bases clipped from V and 11 bases from J, the junction kept 12 bases outside the gene matches. CDR3 sequence (DNA): TGTGCCAGCAGTTACTCAACCCAACAGGGGATCGGGGCTTTCTTT. It codes for CASSYSTQQGIGAFF.

This chain links TRBV29-1 with TRBJ2-1, with D possibly TRBD1 on 6 matching bases. Germline V gene sequence: CDR1 SQVTM, CDR2 ANQGSEA. The length of the CDR3 is 15 residues. The ends were cut back, 6 bases at V and 2 bases at J, with 17 bases in the middle. Written as DNA, the CDR3 is TGCAGCGTCAACCGGGACATCTACCCCTACAATGAGCAGTTCTTC. It specifies CSVNRDIYPYNEQFF.

A single count supports this clonotype. V usage is TRBV10-3 and J usage is TRBJ1-3, with D possibly being TRBD1 (6 bases). The germline V and J ends were trimmed by 3 bases and 4 bases, with 16 bases remaining between them. Germline V lookup: CDR1 ENHRY, CDR2 SYGVKD. The CDR3 covers 16 residues. CDR3 in DNA: TGTGCCATCAGTGACTCTACAGGGTTAATCGGAAACACCATATATTTT. It is translated as CAISDSTGLIGNTIYF.

In its sample, this clonotype was seen a few times. This sequence joins TRBV15 and TRBJ2-2, with D hard to call. The CDR3 loop spans 14 amino acids. Trimming shortened V by 0 bases and J by 3 bases, and 5 bases separated the two germline ends. Germline CDR1 is LNHNV and CDR2 is YYDKDF (reference sequence). CDR3 DNA sequence: TGTGCCACCAGCAGAGATCATGACACCGGGGAGCTGTTTTTT. It encodes CATSRDHDTGELFF.

This clonotype was observed many times. The chain links TRBV7-3 to TRBJ2-1; weak D call: TRBD1 (6 bases). The germline CDR1 and CDR2 sequences are SGHTA and FQGTGA. Trimming removed 6 bases at V and 8 bases at J, with 14 bases between. This CDR3 contains 13 residues. The CDR3 DNA follows: TGTGCCAGCAGGAGGGGGTGGGGCGATGAGCAGTTCTTC. Encoded protein: CASRRGWGDEQFF.

The table lists this clonotype with many counts. The chain employs TRBV15 and TRBJ1-1; D is ambiguous. The V gene lost 6 bases and the J gene lost 1 base, with 9 bases spanning the gap. The CDR3 totals 13 residues. The germline CDR1 and CDR2 sequences are LNHNV and YYDKDF (reference sequence). CDR3 protein: CATRRSGNTEAFF. CDR3 bases: TGTGCCACCAGGAGGTCGGGGAACACTGAAGCTTTCTTT.

This clonotype has at least ten counts. The gene calls are TRBV28 and TRBJ1-1, with D possibly TRBD1 on 6 matching bases. Germline V CDR1 and CDR2: MDHEN, SYDVKM. V was cut by 5 bases and J by 1 base, with 14 bases left in between. The CDR3 totals 15 residues. The CDR3 DNA is TGTGCCAGCAGTGTATCACGGGGACAGAACACTGAAGCTTTCTTT. Translating it yields CASSVSRGQNTEAFF.

This chain uses TRBV20-1 with TRBJ2-7, with 7 nucleotides matching TRBD1. Trimming cost V 4 bases and J 2 bases; bases outside gene matches: 11. This CDR3 has 15 residues. Germline CDR1 DFQATT, CDR2 SNEGSKA (reference sequence). CDR3 residues: CSATVQRQGPYEQYF. CDR3 DNA: TGCAGTGCTACCGTACAACGACAGGGCCCCTACGAGCAGTACTTC.

This clonotype appeared a few times. The V call is TRBV2, the J call TRBJ2-7; 7 positions match TRBD1. The CDR3 consists of 15 residues. Per germline, CDR1 SNHLY and CDR2 FYNNEI. The junction had 6 bases not matched to a gene; V was cut back by 2 bases and J by 2 bases. CDR3 bases: TGTGCCAGCAGTGAATTTGGACAGGCCACCTACGAGCAGTACTTC. Translation gives CASSEFGQATYEQYF. The full variable domain, rest sourced from reference TRBV2 and TRBJ2-7, is EPEVTQTPSHQVTQMGQEVILRCVPISNHLYFYWYRQILGQKVEFLVSFYNNEISEKSEIFDDQFSVERPDGSNFTLKIRSTKLEDSAMYFCASSEFGQATYEQYFGPGTRLTVT.

The table lists this clonotype with a few counts. V is TRBV5-6 and J is TRBJ2-6, with D unresolved. Germline assignment: CDR1 SGHDT and CDR2 YYEEEE. V lost 0 bases, J lost 1 base, and 8 bases lay in between. The CDR3 is made up of 16 amino acids. This CDR3 reads CASSLAVGSGANVLTF. The CDR3, as DNA: TGTGCCAGCAGCTTGGCCGTGGGTTCTGGGGCCAACGTCCTGACTTTC.

The chain is built from TRBV28 and TRBJ1-2; 7 bases are shared with TRBD1. With V trimmed by 6 bases and J by 0 bases, 4 bases remained unmatched. The CDR3 sequence is 14 residues long. The germline V gene encodes CDR1 MDHEN and CDR2 SYDVKM. CDR3 in DNA: TGTGCCAGCAGACAGGGGAAGGCTAACTATGGCTACACCTTC. Protein product: CASRQGKANYGYTF.